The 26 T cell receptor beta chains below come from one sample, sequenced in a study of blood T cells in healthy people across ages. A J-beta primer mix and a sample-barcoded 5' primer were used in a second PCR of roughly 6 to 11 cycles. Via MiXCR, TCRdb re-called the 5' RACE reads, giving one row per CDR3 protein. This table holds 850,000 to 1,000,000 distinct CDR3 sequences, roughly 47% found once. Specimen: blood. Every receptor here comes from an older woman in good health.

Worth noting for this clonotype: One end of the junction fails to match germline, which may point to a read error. CDR3 bases: TGTGCCAGCAGCGTTCGACAGGGGTCGGGCACAGACACGCAGTATTTT. Protein sequence: CASSVRQGSGTDTQYF. V usage is TRBV7-9 and J usage is TRBJ2-3; the match to TRBD1 covers 8 bases. This CDR3 has 16 amino acids. The germline gives CDR1 SEHNR, CDR2 FQNEAQ (reference sequence).

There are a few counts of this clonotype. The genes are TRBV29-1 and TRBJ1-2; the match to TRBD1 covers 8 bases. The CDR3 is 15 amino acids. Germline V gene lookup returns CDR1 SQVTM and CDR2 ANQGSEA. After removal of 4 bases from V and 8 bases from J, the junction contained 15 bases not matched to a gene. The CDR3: CSVGEKQGGAGGYTF. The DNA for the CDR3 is TGCAGCGTTGGGGAGAAACAGGGGGGCGCTGGGGGCTACACCTTC.

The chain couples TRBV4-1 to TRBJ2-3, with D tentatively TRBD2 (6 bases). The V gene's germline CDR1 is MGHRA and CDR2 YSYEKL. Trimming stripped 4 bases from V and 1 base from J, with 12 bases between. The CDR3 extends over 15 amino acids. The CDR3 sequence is CASSRLGLRTDTQYF. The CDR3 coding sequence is TGCGCCAGCAGCCGCCTGGGACTCCGCACAGATACGCAGTATTTT.

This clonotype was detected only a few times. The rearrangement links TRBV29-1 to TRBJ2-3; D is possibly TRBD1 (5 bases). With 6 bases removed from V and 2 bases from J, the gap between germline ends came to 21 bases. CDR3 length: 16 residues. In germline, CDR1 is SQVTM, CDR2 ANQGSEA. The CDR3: CSVQAPDSPHTDTQYF. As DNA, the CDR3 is TGCAGCGTCCAGGCCCCTGACAGTCCACACACAGATACGCAGTATTTT.

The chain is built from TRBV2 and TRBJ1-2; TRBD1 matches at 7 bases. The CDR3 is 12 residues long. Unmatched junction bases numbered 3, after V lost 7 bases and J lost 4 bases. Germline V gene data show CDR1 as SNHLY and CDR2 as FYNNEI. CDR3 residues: CASKDRLYGYTF. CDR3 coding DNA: TGTGCCAGCAAGGACAGGCTCTATGGCTACACCTTC.

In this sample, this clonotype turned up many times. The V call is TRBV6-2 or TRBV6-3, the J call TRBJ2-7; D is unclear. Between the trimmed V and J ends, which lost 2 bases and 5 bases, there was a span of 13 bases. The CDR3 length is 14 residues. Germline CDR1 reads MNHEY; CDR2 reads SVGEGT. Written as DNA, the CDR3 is TGTGCCAGCAGTTACGGGGTCATTAGGCACGAGCAGTACTTC. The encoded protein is CASSYGVIRHEQYF.

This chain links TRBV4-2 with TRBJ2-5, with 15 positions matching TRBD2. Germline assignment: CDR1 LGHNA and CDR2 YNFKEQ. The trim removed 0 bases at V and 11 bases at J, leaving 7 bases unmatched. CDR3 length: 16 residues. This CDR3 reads CASSQDGLAGGNEQYF. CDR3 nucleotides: TGTGCCAGCAGCCAAGATGGACTAGCGGGAGGGAATGAGCAGTACTTC.

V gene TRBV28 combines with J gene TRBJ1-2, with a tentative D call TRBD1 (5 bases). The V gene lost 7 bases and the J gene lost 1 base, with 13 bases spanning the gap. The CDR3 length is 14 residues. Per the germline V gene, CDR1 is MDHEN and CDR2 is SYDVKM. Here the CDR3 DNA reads TGTGCCAGCACCCTGGGGACTGATAACTATGGCTACACCTTC. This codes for CASTLGTDNYGYTF.

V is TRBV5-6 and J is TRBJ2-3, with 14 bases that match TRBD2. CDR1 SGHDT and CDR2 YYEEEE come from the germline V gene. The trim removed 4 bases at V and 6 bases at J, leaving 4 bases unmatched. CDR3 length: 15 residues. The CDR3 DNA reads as TGTGCCAGCAGCCCGGGACTAGCGGGAGATGATACGCAGTATTTT. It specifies CASSPGLAGDDTQYF.

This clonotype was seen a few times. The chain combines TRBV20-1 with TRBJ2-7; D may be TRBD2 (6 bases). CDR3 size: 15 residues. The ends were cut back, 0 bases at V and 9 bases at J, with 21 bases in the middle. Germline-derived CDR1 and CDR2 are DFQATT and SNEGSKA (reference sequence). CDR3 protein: CSAREAGGAVDGQYF. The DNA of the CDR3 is TGCAGTGCTAGAGAAGCCGGGGGAGCGGTGGACGGGCAGTACTTC.

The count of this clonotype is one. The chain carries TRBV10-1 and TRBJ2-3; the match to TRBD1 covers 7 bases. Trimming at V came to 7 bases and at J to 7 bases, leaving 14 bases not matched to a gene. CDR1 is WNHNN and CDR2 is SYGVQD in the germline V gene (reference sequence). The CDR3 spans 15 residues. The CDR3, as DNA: TGCGCCAGCACCCCTTACAGGGGTGAAGGATATACGCAGTATTTT. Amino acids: CASTPYRGEGYTQYF.

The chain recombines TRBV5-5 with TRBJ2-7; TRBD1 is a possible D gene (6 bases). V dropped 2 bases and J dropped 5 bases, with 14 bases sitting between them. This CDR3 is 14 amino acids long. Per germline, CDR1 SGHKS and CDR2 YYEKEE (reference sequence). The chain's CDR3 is CASSFWQGRDEQYF. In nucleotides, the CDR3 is TGTGCCAGCAGCTTCTGGCAGGGGCGCGACGAGCAGTACTTC.

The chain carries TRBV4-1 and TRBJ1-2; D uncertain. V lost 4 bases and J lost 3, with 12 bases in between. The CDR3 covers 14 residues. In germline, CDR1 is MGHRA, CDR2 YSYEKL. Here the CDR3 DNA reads TGCGCCAGCAGCCTCGGCCCGGCGGACTATGGCTACACCTTC. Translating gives CASSLGPADYGYTF.

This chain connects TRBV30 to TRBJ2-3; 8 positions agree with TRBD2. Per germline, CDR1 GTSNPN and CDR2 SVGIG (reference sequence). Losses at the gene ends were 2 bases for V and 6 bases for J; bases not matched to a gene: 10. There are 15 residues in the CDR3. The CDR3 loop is CAWSSGSGNTDTQYF. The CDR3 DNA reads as TGTGCCTGGAGTTCAGGTAGCGGGAACACTGATACGCAGTATTTT.

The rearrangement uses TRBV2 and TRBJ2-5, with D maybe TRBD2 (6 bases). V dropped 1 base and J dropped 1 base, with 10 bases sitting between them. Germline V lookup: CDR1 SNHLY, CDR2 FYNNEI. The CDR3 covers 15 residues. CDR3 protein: CASSEEGTPQETQYF. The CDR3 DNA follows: TGTGCCAGCAGTGAAGAGGGGACTCCCCAAGAGACCCAGTACTTC.

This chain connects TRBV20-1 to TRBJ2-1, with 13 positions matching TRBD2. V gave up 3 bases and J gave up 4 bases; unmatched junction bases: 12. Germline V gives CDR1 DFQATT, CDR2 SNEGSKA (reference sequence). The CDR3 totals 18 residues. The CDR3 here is CSARSETSGRPPYNEQFF. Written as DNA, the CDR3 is TGCAGTGCTAGGAGTGAGACTAGCGGGAGGCCCCCTTACAATGAGCAGTTCTTC.

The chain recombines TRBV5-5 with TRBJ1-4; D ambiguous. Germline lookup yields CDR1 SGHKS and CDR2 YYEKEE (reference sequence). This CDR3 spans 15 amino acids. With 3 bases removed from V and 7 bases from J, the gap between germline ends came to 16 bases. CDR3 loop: CASSSLSGGVEKLFF. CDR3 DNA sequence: TGTGCCAGCAGCTCCCTGAGTGGTGGAGTTGAAAAACTGTTTTTT.

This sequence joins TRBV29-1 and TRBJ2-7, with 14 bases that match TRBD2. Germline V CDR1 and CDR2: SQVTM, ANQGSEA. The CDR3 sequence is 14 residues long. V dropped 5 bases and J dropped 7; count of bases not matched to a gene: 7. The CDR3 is CSVRLAGGPNEQYF. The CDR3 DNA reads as TGCAGCGTTAGACTAGCGGGAGGGCCCAATGAGCAGTACTTC.

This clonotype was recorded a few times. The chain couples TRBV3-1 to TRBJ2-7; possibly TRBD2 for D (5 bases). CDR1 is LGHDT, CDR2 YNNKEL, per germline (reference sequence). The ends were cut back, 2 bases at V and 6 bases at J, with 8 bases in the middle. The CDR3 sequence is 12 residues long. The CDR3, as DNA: TGTGCCAGCAGCCAAACTAGTTTCGAGCAGTACTTC. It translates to CASSQTSFEQYF.

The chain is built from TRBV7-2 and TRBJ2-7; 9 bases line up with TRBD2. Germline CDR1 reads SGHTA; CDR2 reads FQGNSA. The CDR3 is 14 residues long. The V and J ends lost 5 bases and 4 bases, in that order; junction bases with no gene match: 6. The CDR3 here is CASSPGLAQYEQYF. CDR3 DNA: TGTGCCAGCAGCCCCGGACTAGCGCAGTACGAGCAGTACTTC.

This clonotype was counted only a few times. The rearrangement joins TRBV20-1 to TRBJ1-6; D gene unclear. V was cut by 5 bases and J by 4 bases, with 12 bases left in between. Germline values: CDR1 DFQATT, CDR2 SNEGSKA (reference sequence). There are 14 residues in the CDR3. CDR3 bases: TGCAGTGCTGCCGGACGACAATATAATTCACCCCTCCACTTT. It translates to CSAAGRQYNSPLHF.

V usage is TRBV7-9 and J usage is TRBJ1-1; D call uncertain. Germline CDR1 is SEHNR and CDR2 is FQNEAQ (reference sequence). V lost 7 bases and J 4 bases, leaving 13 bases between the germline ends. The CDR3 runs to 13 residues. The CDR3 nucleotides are TGTGCCAGCACCACGATAGAGATCACTGAAGCTTTCTTT. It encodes CASTTIEITEAFF.

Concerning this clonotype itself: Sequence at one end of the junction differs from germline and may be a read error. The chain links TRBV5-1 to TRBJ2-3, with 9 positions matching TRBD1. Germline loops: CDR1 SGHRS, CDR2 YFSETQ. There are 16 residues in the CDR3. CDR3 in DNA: TGCGCCAACAGCTTGGAAGGAGCGGGGACAGGGGATACGCAGTATTTT. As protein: CANSLEGAGTGDTQYF.

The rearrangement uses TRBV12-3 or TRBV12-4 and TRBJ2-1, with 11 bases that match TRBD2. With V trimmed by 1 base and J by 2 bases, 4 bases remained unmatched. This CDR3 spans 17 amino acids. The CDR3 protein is CASSLGRLAGPYNEQFF. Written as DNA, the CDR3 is TGTGCCAGCAGTTTAGGGCGACTAGCGGGACCCTACAATGAGCAGTTCTTC.

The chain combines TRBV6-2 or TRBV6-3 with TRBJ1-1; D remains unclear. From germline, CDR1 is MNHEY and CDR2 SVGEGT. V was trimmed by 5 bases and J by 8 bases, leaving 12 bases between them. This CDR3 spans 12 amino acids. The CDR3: CASSEQRFEAFF. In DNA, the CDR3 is TGTGCCAGCAGTGAACAACGCTTCGAAGCTTTCTTT.

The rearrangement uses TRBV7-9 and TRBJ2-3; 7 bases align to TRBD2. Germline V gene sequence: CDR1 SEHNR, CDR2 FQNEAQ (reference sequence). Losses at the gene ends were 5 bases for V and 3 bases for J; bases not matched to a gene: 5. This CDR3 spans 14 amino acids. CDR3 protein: CASSPGGWTDTQYF. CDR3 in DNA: TGTGCCAGCAGCCCCGGGGGGTGGACAGATACGCAGTATTTT.